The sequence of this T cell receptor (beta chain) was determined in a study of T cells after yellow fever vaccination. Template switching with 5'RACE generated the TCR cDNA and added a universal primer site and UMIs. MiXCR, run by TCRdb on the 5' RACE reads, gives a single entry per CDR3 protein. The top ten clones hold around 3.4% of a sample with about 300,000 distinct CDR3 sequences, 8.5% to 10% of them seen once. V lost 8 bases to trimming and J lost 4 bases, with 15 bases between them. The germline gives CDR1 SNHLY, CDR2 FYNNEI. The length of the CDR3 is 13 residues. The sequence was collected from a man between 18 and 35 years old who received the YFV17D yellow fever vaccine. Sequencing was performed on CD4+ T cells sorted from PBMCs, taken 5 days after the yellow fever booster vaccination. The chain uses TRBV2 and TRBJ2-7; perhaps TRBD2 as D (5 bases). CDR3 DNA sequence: TGTGCCAGCTCTGGACTTCCTCAATACGAGCAGTACTTC. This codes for CASSGLPQYEQYF.